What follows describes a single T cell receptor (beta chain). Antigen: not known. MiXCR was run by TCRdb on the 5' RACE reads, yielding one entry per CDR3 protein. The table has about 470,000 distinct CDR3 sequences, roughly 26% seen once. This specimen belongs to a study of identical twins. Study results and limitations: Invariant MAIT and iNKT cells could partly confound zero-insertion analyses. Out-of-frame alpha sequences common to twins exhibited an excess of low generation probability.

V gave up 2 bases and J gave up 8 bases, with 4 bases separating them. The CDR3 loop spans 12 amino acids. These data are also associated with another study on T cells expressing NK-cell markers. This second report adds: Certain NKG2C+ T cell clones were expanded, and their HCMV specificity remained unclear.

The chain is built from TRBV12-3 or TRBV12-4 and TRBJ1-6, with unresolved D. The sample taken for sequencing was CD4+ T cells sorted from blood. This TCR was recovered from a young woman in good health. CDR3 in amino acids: CASSLSHSPLHF. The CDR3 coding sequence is TGTGCCAGCAGTTTATCTCATTCACCCCTCCACTTT.